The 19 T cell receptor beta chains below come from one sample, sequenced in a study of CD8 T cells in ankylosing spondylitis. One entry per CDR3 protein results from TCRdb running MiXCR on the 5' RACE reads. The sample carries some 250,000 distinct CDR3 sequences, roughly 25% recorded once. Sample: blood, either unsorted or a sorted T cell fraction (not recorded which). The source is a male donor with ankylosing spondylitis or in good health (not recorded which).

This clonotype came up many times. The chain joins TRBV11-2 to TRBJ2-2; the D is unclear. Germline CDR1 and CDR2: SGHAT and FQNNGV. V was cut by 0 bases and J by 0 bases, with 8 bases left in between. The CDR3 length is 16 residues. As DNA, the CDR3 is TGTGCCAGCAGCTTAGAGGGCAGCACGAACACCGGGGAGCTGTTTTTT. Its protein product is CASSLEGSTNTGELFF.

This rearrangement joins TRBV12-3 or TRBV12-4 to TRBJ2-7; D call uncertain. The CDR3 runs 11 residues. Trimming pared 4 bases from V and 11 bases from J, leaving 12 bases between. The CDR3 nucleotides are TGTGCCAGCAGTTGGGGAAGGACGAAGTACTTC. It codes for CASSWGRTKYF.

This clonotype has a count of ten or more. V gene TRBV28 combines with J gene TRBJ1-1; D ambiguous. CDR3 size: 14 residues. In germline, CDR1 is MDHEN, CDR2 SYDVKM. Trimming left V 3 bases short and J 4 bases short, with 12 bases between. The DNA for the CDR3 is TGTGCCAGCAGTTTGGTAGGCTCGGGCACTGAAGCTTTCTTT. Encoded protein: CASSLVGSGTEAFF.

The CDR3 DNA reads as TGCAGTGCTAGTATGACAGTCCAAGAGACCCAGTACTTC. Translating it yields CSASMTVQETQYF. The rearrangement links TRBV20-1 to TRBJ2-5; possible D gene TRBD1, 5 bases. V was shortened by 3 bases and J by 1 base, with 9 bases between the two germline ends. Germline lookup yields CDR1 DFQATT and CDR2 SNEGSKA (reference sequence). The CDR3 sequence is 13 residues long.

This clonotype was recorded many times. CDR3 DNA sequence: TGTGCCAGCAGTTACTCCGCCTCAGGAATCGCCGGGGAGCTGTTTTTT. Protein: CASSYSASGIAGELFF. V is TRBV6-5 and J is TRBJ2-2, with D unresolved. The V gene lost 0 bases and the J gene lost 6 bases, with 14 bases spanning the gap. The CDR3 is made up of 16 amino acids. Germline V gives CDR1 MNHEY, CDR2 SVGAGI.

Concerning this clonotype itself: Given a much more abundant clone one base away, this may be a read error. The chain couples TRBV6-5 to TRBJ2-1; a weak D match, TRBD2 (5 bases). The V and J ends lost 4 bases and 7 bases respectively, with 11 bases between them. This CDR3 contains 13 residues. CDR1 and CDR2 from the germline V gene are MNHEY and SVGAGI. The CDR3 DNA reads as TGTGCCAGCAGTTGCGGACTCACTAATGAGCAGTTCTTC. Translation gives CASSCGLTNEQFF.

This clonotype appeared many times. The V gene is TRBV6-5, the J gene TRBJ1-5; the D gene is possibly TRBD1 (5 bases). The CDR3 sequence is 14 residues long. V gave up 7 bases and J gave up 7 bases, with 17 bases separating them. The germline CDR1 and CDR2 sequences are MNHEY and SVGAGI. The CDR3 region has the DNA TGTGCCAGCACTTTTGCGGGGCCGGGGCAGCCCCAGCATTTT. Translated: CASTFAGPGQPQHF.

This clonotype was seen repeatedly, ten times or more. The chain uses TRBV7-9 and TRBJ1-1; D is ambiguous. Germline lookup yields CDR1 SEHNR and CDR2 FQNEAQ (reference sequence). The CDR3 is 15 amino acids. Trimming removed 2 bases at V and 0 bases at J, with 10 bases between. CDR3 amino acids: CASSLYDGVNTEAFF. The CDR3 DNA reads TGTGCCAGCAGCTTATATGACGGGGTGAACACTGAAGCTTTCTTT.

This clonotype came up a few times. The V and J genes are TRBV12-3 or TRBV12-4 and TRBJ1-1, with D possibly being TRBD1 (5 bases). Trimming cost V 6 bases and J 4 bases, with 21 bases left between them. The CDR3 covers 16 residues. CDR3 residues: CASSPRRRVGTTEAFF. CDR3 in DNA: TGTGCCAGCAGCCCAAGAAGGAGGGTGGGGACCACTGAAGCTTTCTTT.

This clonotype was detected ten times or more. The CDR3 is CATSGDLNHPYEQYF. CDR3 in DNA: TGTGCCACCAGCGGGGACCTGAACCATCCCTACGAGCAGTACTTC. J is TRBJ2-7 and V is TRBV15; D assignment may be TRBD1 or TRBD2 (5 bases each). CDR3 length equals 15 residues. CDR1 is LNHNV and CDR2 is YYDKDF in the germline V gene (reference sequence). V lost 5 bases and J lost 2, with 16 bases in between. Using reference TRBV15 and TRBJ2-7 for the parts outside the CDR3, the full variable domain is DAMVIQNPRYQVTQFGKPVTLSCSQTLNHNVMYWYQQKSSQAPKLLFHYYDKDFNNEADTPDNFQSRRPNTSFCFLDIRSPGLGDTAMYLCATSGDLNHPYEQYFGPGTRLTVT.

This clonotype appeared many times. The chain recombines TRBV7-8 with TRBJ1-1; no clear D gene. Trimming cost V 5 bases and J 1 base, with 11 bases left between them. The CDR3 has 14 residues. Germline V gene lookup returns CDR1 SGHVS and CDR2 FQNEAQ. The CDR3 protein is CASSDNVGNTEAFF. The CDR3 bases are TGTGCCAGCAGCGACAATGTGGGGAACACTGAAGCTTTCTTT.

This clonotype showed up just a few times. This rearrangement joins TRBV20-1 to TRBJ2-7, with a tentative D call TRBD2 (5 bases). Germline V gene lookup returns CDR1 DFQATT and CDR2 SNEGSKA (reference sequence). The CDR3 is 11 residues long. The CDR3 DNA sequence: TGCAGGGCTTTGGAAGGGAGCGAGCAGTACTTC. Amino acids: CRALEGSEQYF.

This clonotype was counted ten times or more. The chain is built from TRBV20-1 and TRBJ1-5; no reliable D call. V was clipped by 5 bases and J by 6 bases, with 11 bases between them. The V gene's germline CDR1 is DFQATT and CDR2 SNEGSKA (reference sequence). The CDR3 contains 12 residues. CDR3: CSAGAPGQPQHF. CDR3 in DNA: TGCAGTGCTGGTGCCCCGGGTCAGCCCCAGCATTTT.

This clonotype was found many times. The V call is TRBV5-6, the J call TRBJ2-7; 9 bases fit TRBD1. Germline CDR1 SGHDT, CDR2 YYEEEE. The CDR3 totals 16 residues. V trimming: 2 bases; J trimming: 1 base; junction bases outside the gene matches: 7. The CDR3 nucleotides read TGTGCCAGCAGCTTACCGGACAGGGGACCTTCCTACGAGCAGTACTTC. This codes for CASSLPDRGPSYEQYF. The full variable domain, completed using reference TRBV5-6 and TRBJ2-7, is DAGVTQSPTHLIKTRGQQVTLRCSPKSGHDTVSWYQQALGQGPQFIFQYYEEEERQRGNFPDRFSGHQFPNYSSELNVNALLLGDSALYLCASSLPDRGPSYEQYFGPGTRLTVT.

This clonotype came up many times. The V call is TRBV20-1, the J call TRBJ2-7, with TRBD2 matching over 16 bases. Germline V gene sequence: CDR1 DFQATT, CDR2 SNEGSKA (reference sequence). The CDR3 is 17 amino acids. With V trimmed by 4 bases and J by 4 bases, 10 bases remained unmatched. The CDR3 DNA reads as TGCAGTGCTACCCCGGGACTAGCGGGGGGGTCGGATTACGAGCAGTACTTC. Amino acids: CSATPGLAGGSDYEQYF.

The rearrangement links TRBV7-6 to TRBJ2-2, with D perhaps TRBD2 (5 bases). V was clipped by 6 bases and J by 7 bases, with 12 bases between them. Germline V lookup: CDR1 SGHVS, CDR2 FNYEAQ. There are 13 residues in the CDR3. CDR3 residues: CASRSRDIGELFF. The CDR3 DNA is TGTGCCAGCAGATCCCGGGATATCGGGGAGCTGTTTTTT.

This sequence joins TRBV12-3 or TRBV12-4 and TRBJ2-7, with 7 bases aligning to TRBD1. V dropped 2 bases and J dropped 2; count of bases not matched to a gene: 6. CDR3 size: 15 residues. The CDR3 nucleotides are TGTGCCAGCAGTTTAAGGCAGGGGGATGCCTACGAGCAGTACTTC. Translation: CASSLRQGDAYEQYF.

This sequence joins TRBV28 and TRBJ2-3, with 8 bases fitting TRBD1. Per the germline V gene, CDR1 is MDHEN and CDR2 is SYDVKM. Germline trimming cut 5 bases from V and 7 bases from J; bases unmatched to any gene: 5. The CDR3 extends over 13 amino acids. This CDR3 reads CASSTTGGHTQYF. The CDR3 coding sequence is TGTGCCAGCAGTACTACAGGGGGACATACGCAGTATTTT.

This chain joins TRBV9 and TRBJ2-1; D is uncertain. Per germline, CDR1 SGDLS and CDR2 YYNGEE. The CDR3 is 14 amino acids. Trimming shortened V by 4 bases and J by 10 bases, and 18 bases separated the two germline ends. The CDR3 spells CASSPPPPIGEQFF. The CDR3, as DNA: TGTGCCAGCAGCCCCCCTCCACCTATAGGCGAGCAGTTCTTC.